What follows are 22 T cell receptor beta chains derived from one specimen sequenced in a study of long-term antiretroviral therapy in people with HIV. Runs used v3.0 of the immunoSEQ assay and were done at survey level. Clones were read by immunoSEQ multiplex PCR, and TCRdb kept only the in-frame ones, dropping some. The table includes approximately 15,000 clones, more than 75% detected once. This specimen consisted of unsorted PBMCs, obtained 6.9 years after starting antiretroviral therapy. The receptors stem from a man aged 45-60 years with HIV.

The chain employs TRBV5-5 and TRBJ1-5; D may be TRBD1 (6 bases). The germline V gene has CDR1 SGHKS and CDR2 YYEKEE (reference sequence). CDR3 size: 13 residues. V lost 2 bases and J 7 bases, leaving 10 bases between the germline ends. The CDR3 region has the DNA TGTGCCAGCAGCTTACACAGGGAACAGCCCCAGCATTTT. This sequence encodes CASSLHREQPQHF.

The V call is TRBV5-4, the J call TRBJ2-7, with D perhaps matching TRBD2 (5 bases). With 4 bases removed from V and 0 bases from J, the gap between germline ends came to 14 bases. This CDR3 is built from 15 residues. Germline-derived CDR1 and CDR2 are SGHNT and YYREEE (reference sequence). The CDR3, as DNA: TGTGCCAGCAGCCCCCAGTCGGGGATCTCCTACGAGCAGTACTTC. Amino acids: CASSPQSGISYEQYF.

The J gene is TRBJ2-1, the V gene TRBV4-3; D remains unclear. CDR3 length: 16 amino acids. CDR1 is LGHNA, CDR2 YSLEER, per germline. The V end was cut by 4 bases, the J end by 2 bases, with 15 bases between. The CDR3 reads CASSLTLQNAYNEQFF. In nucleotides, the CDR3 is TGCGCCAGCAGCCTTACTTTGCAGAACGCCTACAATGAGCAGTTCTTC.

The chain has TRBV10-2 and TRBJ2-3, with D possibly being TRBD1 (5 bases). This CDR3 is built from 14 residues. Germline assignment: CDR1 WSHSY and CDR2 SAAADI. Trimming stripped 4 bases from V and 3 bases from J, with 11 bases between. The CDR3 region is CASSGLDRTDTQYF. The CDR3 DNA is TGCGCCAGCAGTGGCCTAGACAGAACAGATACGCAGTATTTT.

This clone was seen once. This rearrangement joins TRBV9 to TRBJ2-3; a weak D match, TRBD2 (6 bases). The V gene lost 0 bases and the J gene lost 3 bases, with 14 bases spanning the gap. The CDR3 has 16 residues. Germline V gene data show CDR1 as SGDLS and CDR2 as YYNGEE. The CDR3 DNA is TGTGCCAGCAGCGTAGTGGGGAGGAGAGGAACAGATACGCAGTATTTT. Translation: CASSVVGRRGTDTQYF.

The chain carries TRBV10-3 and TRBJ1-1; TRBD1 might be the D (5 bases). CDR3 length: 16 residues. Germline CDR1 ENHRY, CDR2 SYGVKD. V dropped 2 bases and J dropped 0 bases, with 13 bases sitting between them. CDR3 in amino acids: CAISEPGTSMNTEAFF. CDR3 DNA: TGTGCCATCAGTGAGCCGGGGACGTCCATGAACACTGAAGCTTTCTTT.

The chain joins TRBV11-2 to TRBJ2-7, with 9 bases lining up with TRBD1. The germline V gene has CDR1 SGHAT and CDR2 FQNNGV. Trimming removed 5 bases from V and 5 bases from J; junction bases left unmatched: 10. The CDR3 length is 15 residues. This CDR3 is CASSNSAGTGNEQYF. CDR3 bases: TGTGCCAGCAGCAACTCAGCAGGGACAGGGAACGAGCAGTACTTC.

V gene TRBV28 combines with J gene TRBJ2-7; 8 positions agree with TRBD2. CDR1 is MDHEN and CDR2 is SYDVKM in the germline V gene. With 6 bases clipped from V and 2 bases from J, the junction kept 3 bases outside the gene matches. This CDR3 is built from 13 residues. CDR3 sequence reads: CASRRLAPYEQYF. The DNA for the CDR3 is TGTGCCAGCAGGCGACTAGCGCCCTACGAGCAGTACTTC.

The chain combines TRBV7-9 with TRBJ1-5; maybe TRBD1 (5 bases). Germline V gene data show CDR1 as SEHNR and CDR2 as FQNEAQ (reference sequence). The germline V and J ends were trimmed by 4 bases and 4 bases, with 11 bases remaining between them. The length of the CDR3 is 14 residues. The CDR3: CASSSGTDNQPQHF. The CDR3 region has the DNA TGTGCCAGCAGCTCCGGGACGGATAATCAGCCCCAGCATTTT.

J is TRBJ2-1 and V is TRBV7-9; TRBD1 agrees at 7 bases. The CDR3 consists of 15 residues. Germline CDR1 and CDR2: SEHNR and FQNEAQ (reference sequence). V lost 1 base to trimming and J lost 5 bases; unmatched junction nucleotides: 5. The CDR3 DNA reads as TGTGCCAGCAGCTTAGTTCGGACAGGCAACAATGAGCAGTTCTTC. It translates to CASSLVRTGNNEQFF.

The chain joins TRBV7-3 to TRBJ2-6; D is unresolved. This CDR3 region has 15 residues. V was pared by 5 bases and J by 0 bases, with 8 bases between. Looked up from germline, CDR1 is SGHTA and CDR2 is FQGTGA. The chain's CDR3 is CASSPGFSGANVLTF. The CDR3 nucleotides read TGTGCCAGCAGCCCGGGCTTCTCTGGGGCCAACGTCCTGACTTTC.

This clone appeared a few times. The rearrangement links TRBV10-1 to TRBJ2-7; the D is unclear. This CDR3 is 14 amino acids long. V was trimmed by 2 bases and J by 0 bases, leaving 8 bases between them. Germline loops: CDR1 WNHNN, CDR2 SYGVQD (reference sequence). CDR3 sequence reads: CASSERDHSYEQYF. Written as DNA, the CDR3 is TGCGCCAGCAGTGAGAGAGATCACTCCTACGAGCAGTACTTC.

J is TRBJ2-1 and V is TRBV11-2; 7 bases agree with TRBD2. Germline assignment: CDR1 SGHAT and CDR2 FQNNGV. This CDR3 is 16 amino acids long. V trimming: 4 bases; J trimming: 0 bases; junction bases outside the gene matches: 6. The CDR3 DNA sequence: TGTGCCAGCAGCTCTGGGAGGGGTAGCTCCTACAATGAGCAGTTCTTC. Translation: CASSSGRGSSYNEQFF.

This chain joins TRBV7-2 and TRBJ2-3; D is unclear. Trimming took 0 bases from V and 3 from J, leaving 7 bases between them. The CDR3 contains 14 residues. Germline lookup yields CDR1 SGHTA and CDR2 FQGNSA. Here the CDR3 DNA reads TGTGCCAGCAGCTTAGCGCGGCGGACAGATACGCAGTATTTT. This sequence encodes CASSLARRTDTQYF. Combining the CDR3 with reference TRBV7-2 and TRBJ2-3 gives the whole variable domain GAGVSQSPSNKVTEKGKDVELRCDPISGHTALYWYRQSLGQGLEFLIYFQGNSAPDKSGLPSDRFSAERTGGSVSTLTIQRTQQEDSAVYLCASSLARRTDTQYFGPGTRLTVL.

This rearrangement joins TRBV28 to TRBJ2-1; D possibly uses TRBD1 or TRBD2 (5 bases each). Germline lookup yields CDR1 MDHEN and CDR2 SYDVKM. The length of the CDR3 is 14 residues. V was cut by 11 bases and J by 5 bases, with 19 bases left in between. In DNA, the CDR3 is TGTGCCGGATCAGAGTTGGGGACCCACAATGAGCAGTTCTTC. It specifies CAGSELGTHNEQFF.

CDR3 nucleotide sequence: TGTGCCAGCAGCGACAGGGCGACGAACACCGGGGAGCTGTTTTTT. This gives the protein CASSDRATNTGELFF. The genes are TRBV9 and TRBJ2-2, with TRBD1 as a possible D gene (6 bases). Germline assignment: CDR1 SGDLS and CDR2 YYNGEE. This CDR3 spans 15 amino acids. Trimming took 3 bases from V and 0 from J, leaving 9 bases between them.

The gene calls are TRBV29-1 and TRBJ2-7, with D possibly being TRBD2 (6 bases). In germline, CDR1 is SQVTM, CDR2 ANQGSEA. The CDR3 totals 12 residues. V shed 8 bases and J shed 4 bases, with 15 bases lying between them. The DNA for the CDR3 is TGCAGCTTTCGACTAGGGAATTACGAGCAGTACTTC. Translation gives CSFRLGNYEQYF.

J is TRBJ1-5 and V is TRBV6-1; D is unresolved. CDR1 is MNHNS, CDR2 SASEGT, per germline. Trimming took off 2 bases at V and 6 bases at J, with 8 bases between the two ends. The CDR3 contains 13 residues. CDR3 coding DNA: TGTGCCAGCAGTGAACTGGGCAGTCAGCCCCAGCATTTT. Amino acids: CASSELGSQPQHF.

The chain joins TRBV29-1 to TRBJ2-1, with 12 bases aligning to TRBD2. Germline V gene data show CDR1 as SQVTM and CDR2 as ANQGSEA. The CDR3 totals 20 residues. V was pared by 1 base and J by 4 bases, with 17 bases of the junction left unmatched. CDR3 sequence (DNA): TGCAGCGTTGAAGGGACTGAGACTAGCGGGAGTCGTGCATTATACAATGAGCAGTTCTTC. Protein: CSVEGTETSGSRALYNEQFF.

The V gene is TRBV4-2, the J gene TRBJ2-3, with D possibly matching TRBD1 (5 bases). This CDR3 comprises 13 residues. CDR1 and CDR2 from the germline V gene are LGHNA and YNFKEQ. Trimming shortened V by 4 bases and J by 3 bases, and 8 bases separated the two germline ends. CDR3 residues: CASSPRGTDTQYF. The CDR3 DNA reads TGTGCCAGCAGCCCAAGGGGTACAGATACGCAGTATTTT.

The chain combines TRBV18 with TRBJ2-4; D gene uncertain. There are 15 residues in the CDR3. The ends were cut back, 0 bases at V and 0 bases at J, with 6 bases in the middle. Germline V CDR1 and CDR2: KGHSH, LQKENI. For the CDR3, the DNA is TGTGCCAGCTCACCACCTAGCCTAGCCAAAAACATTCAGTACTTC. Translating gives CASSPPSLAKNIQYF. Looking up the rest from reference TRBV18 and TRBJ2-4 gives the full variable domain: NAGVMQNPRHLVRRRGQEARLRCSPMKGHSHVYWYRQLPEEGLKFMVYLQKENIIDESGMPKERFSAEFPKEGPSILRIQQVVRGDSAAYFCASSPPSLAKNIQYFGAGTRLSVL.

The chain links TRBV7-2 to TRBJ2-7; 13 nucleotides align to TRBD2. V dropped 5 bases and J dropped 4; count of bases not matched to a gene: 8. The CDR3 covers 16 residues. Germline V gene data show CDR1 as SGHTA and CDR2 as FQGNSA. CDR3 DNA sequence: TGTGCCAGCAGCGCGCAACTAGCGGGAGGGCTTTACGAGCAGTACTTC. It translates to CASSAQLAGGLYEQYF.